The 29 T cell receptor beta chains below come from one sample, sequenced in a study of blood T cell repertoires in COVID-19. Here immunoSEQ multiplex PCR was the method, and the copy in TCRdb shows in-frame clones only, minus some. The data hold some 190,000 clones, with roughly 81% observed a single time. What was sequenced was peripheral blood. The receptors derive from a woman in her 70s with active or convalescent COVID-19.

The rearrangement links TRBV5-8 to TRBJ2-3; D may be TRBD2 (5 bases). Trimming shortened V by 7 bases and J by 2 bases, and 17 bases separated the two germline ends. Per germline, CDR1 SGHTS and CDR2 YDEGEE. The CDR3 consists of 15 residues. In DNA form, the CDR3 reads TGTGCCAGCCCTGCCGCCCTCGGGGTCACAGATACGCAGTATTTT. Its translation is CASPAALGVTDTQYF.

This clone was counted between two and nine times. The chain recombines TRBV7-3 with TRBJ2-2; possibly TRBD1 for D (5 bases). Germline lookup yields CDR1 SGHTA and CDR2 FQGTGA. This CDR3 spans 16 amino acids. V lost 4 bases and J lost 3, with 15 bases in between. CDR3: CASSSSGIRDTGELFF. Here the CDR3 DNA reads TGTGCCAGCAGCTCCTCAGGGATTAGGGACACCGGGGAGCTGTTTTTT. The entire variable domain, with the rest obtained from reference TRBV7-3 and TRBJ2-2, is as follows: GAGVSQTPSNKVTEKGKYVELRCDPISGHTALYWYRQSLGQGPEFLIYFQGTGAADDSGLPNDRFFAVRPEGSVSTLKIQRTERGDSAVYLCASSSSGIRDTGELFFGEGSRLTVL.

The V and J genes are TRBV6-2 or TRBV6-3 and TRBJ1-3, with 8 bases fitting TRBD1. CDR1 MNHEY and CDR2 SVGEGT come from the germline V gene. Germline trimming cut 2 bases from V and 3 bases from J; bases unmatched to any gene: 3. The CDR3 extends over 15 amino acids. DNA of the CDR3: TGTGCCAGCAGTTACCGGACAGGGCGTGGAAACACCATATATTTT. Translated, it gives CASSYRTGRGNTIYF.

The chain links TRBV3-1 (or the pseudogene TRBV3-2) to TRBJ2-1; 12 nucleotides line up with TRBD2. The CDR3 extends over 18 amino acids. V shed 4 bases, J shed 4 bases, and the junction held 11 bases outside the gene matches. Germline CDR1 LGHDT, CDR2 YNNKEL (reference sequence). CDR3 DNA sequence: TGTGCCAGCAGCCCAGGACTAGCGGGGAAAAATGTATACAATGAGCAGTTCTTC. Its translation is CASSPGLAGKNVYNEQFF.

V gene TRBV28 combines with J gene TRBJ1-6; D is unresolved. V was trimmed by 4 bases and J by 7 bases, leaving 14 bases between them. This CDR3 has 15 residues. The germline V gene has CDR1 MDHEN and CDR2 SYDVKM. The CDR3 loop is CASSSSGRPNSPLHF. The CDR3 nucleotides read TGTGCCAGCAGTTCCTCAGGCAGACCAAATTCACCCCTCCACTTT.

This clone was observed a single time. J is TRBJ1-2 and V is TRBV9; perhaps TRBD1 as D (6 bases). This CDR3 is 15 amino acids long. Trimming removed 2 bases from V and 5 bases from J, with 16 bases in between. CDR1 is SGDLS and CDR2 is YYNGEE in the germline V gene. CDR3: CASSVRMSGEYGYTF. In nucleotides, the CDR3 is TGTGCCAGCAGCGTTCGTATGTCAGGGGAGTATGGCTACACCTTC.

The table lists this clone with a few counts. The chain uses TRBV7-7 and TRBJ2-5, with 10 bases lining up with TRBD2. CDR3 size: 15 residues. Germline V lookup: CDR1 SSHAT, CDR2 FNYEAQ (reference sequence). Losses at the gene ends were 3 bases for V and 5 bases for J; bases not matched to a gene: 6. CDR3 nucleotide sequence: TGTGCCAGCAGCTTTTTGCCTAGCGGGAGTGAGACCCAGTACTTC. Its protein product is CASSFLPSGSETQYF.

The rearrangement joins TRBV6-1 to TRBJ1-2, with 8 nucleotides matching TRBD1. The CDR3 runs to 15 residues. J was trimmed by 2 bases and V by 2 bases; bases with no gene match: 4. Germline CDR1 MNHNS, CDR2 SASEGT. This CDR3 reads CASSETGGRNYGYTF. The CDR3 coding sequence is TGTGCCAGCAGTGAAACAGGGGGTCGGAACTATGGCTACACCTTC.

The chain carries TRBV29-1 and TRBJ2-1, with 8 bases fitting TRBD2. V shed 7 bases, J shed 2 bases, and the junction held 4 bases outside the gene matches. Germline assignment: CDR1 SQVTM and CDR2 ANQGSEA. This CDR3 spans 13 amino acids. The CDR3 nucleotides read TGCAGCGCGACTAGCGTCGCCTACAATGAGCAGTTCTTC. Residues: CSATSVAYNEQFF.

The chain employs TRBV2 and TRBJ1-2; D remains unclear. Between the trimmed V and J ends, which lost 6 bases and 6 bases, there was a span of 14 bases. Germline V gives CDR1 SNHLY, CDR2 FYNNEI. This CDR3 has 13 residues. Here the CDR3 reads CASSVAGINGYTF. The CDR3 DNA follows: TGTGCCAGCAGCGTGGCAGGTATCAATGGCTACACCTTC.

The CDR3 DNA is TGCGCCAGCAGCCAAGGACAGGTCGGGGATCAGCCCCAGCATTTT. Translation: CASSQGQVGDQPQHF. J is TRBJ1-5 and V is TRBV4-1, with a tentative D call TRBD1 (6 bases). This CDR3 has 15 residues. The V end was cut by 1 base, the J end by 5 bases, with 12 bases between. Germline V gene data show CDR1 as MGHRA and CDR2 as YSYEKL.

This clone was counted once. CDR3 sequence reads: CASKGFTRGRDEQFF. In DNA, the CDR3 is TGTGCCAGCAAGGGTTTCACTAGAGGTAGAGATGAGCAGTTCTTC. The chain carries TRBV28 and TRBJ2-1, with D tentatively TRBD2 (5 bases). The CDR3 has 15 amino acids. The germline V gene has CDR1 MDHEN and CDR2 SYDVKM. Trimming pared 7 bases from V and 8 bases from J, leaving 21 bases between.

The chain has TRBV6-5 and TRBJ1-5; D remains unclear. With 0 bases removed from V and 0 bases from J, the gap between germline ends came to 6 bases. Per germline, CDR1 MNHEY and CDR2 SVGAGI. The CDR3 consists of 15 residues. CDR3 nucleotide sequence: TGTGCCAGCAGTTACTCGTTAGTTAGCAATCAGCCCCAGCATTTT. It yields the protein CASSYSLVSNQPQHF.

The gene calls are TRBV7-3 and TRBJ2-7, with 7 bases fitting TRBD2. Germline CDR1 and CDR2: SGHTA and FQGTGA. The CDR3 extends over 13 amino acids. V lost 5 bases, J lost 6 bases, and 7 bases stayed unmatched. The CDR3: CASSQIAGGEQYF. The CDR3 DNA follows: TGTGCCAGCAGCCAAATAGCGGGCGGCGAGCAGTACTTC. Based on the CDR3 plus reference TRBV7-3 and TRBJ2-7, the full variable domain is GAGVSQTPSNKVTEKGKYVELRCDPISGHTALYWYRQSLGQGPEFLIYFQGTGAADDSGLPNDRFFAVRPEGSVSTLKIQRTERGDSAVYLCASSQIAGGEQYFGPGTRLTVT.

This sequence joins TRBV19 and TRBJ2-2; D perhaps matches TRBD2 (6 bases). This CDR3 has 15 residues. CDR1 and CDR2 from the germline V gene are LNHDA and SQIVND (reference sequence). Trimming cost V 7 bases and J 1 base, with 13 bases left between them. As DNA, the CDR3 is TGTGCCAGTACCCGGCGGGGATTGAACACCGGGGAGCTGTTTTTT. It encodes CASTRRGLNTGELFF.

The CDR3 DNA reads TGTGCCAGCAGCCAAGATCGCGGCAGCGGACCGGAGACCCAGTACTTC. Translated, it gives CASSQDRGSGPETQYF. The chain has TRBV3-1 (or the pseudogene TRBV3-2) and TRBJ2-5, with D possibly matching TRBD2 (5 bases). The CDR3 contains 16 residues. The ends were cut back, 0 bases at V and 5 bases at J, with 16 bases in the middle. Germline loops: CDR1 LGHDT, CDR2 YNNKEL (reference sequence).

V gene TRBV6-5 combines with J gene TRBJ1-5; D is uncertain. CDR3 length equals 13 residues. V was pared by 7 bases and J by 2 bases, with 9 bases between. The germline CDR1 and CDR2 sequences are MNHEY and SVGAGI. CDR3 sequence: CASTPAGNQPQHF. CDR3 in DNA: TGTGCCAGCACTCCAGCGGGCAATCAGCCCCAGCATTTT.

This clone was observed a single time. The CDR3 DNA sequence: TGTGCCAGTAGTACCCCGGGACTAGTAAATGAGCAGTTCTTC. Encoded protein: CASSTPGLVNEQFF. The chain recombines TRBV19 with TRBJ2-1; 8 bases are shared with TRBD2. Per the germline V gene, CDR1 is LNHDA and CDR2 is SQIVND (reference sequence). This CDR3 comprises 14 residues. The V gene end was trimmed by 4 bases and the J gene end by 7 bases; junction bases not matched to a gene: 6.

The chain joins TRBV5-6 to TRBJ1-5, with 9 nucleotides matching TRBD1. The CDR3 length is 16 residues. V dropped 1 base and J dropped 7; count of bases not matched to a gene: 9. The germline gives CDR1 SGHDT, CDR2 YYEEEE. CDR3 sequence (DNA): TGTGCCAGCAGCTTGTTAGGGGACAGGGTGGGGCAGCCCCAGCATTTT. As protein: CASSLLGDRVGQPQHF.

This sequence joins TRBV6-5 and TRBJ1-4, with 7 bases that match TRBD1. J gave up 4 bases and V 0 bases, and 2 bases lay outside the gene matches. CDR3 length equals 15 residues. Germline CDR1 is MNHEY and CDR2 is SVGAGI. The CDR3 loop is CASSYSGTVNEKLFF. Written as DNA, the CDR3 is TGTGCCAGCAGTTACTCTGGGACAGTTAATGAAAAACTGTTTTTT.

This clone was counted a few times. The chain uses TRBV5-6 and TRBJ2-7, with 11 bases identical to TRBD2. CDR3 length: 17 amino acids. Germline loops: CDR1 SGHDT, CDR2 YYEEEE. The ends lost 2 bases at V and 6 bases at J; junction bases unmatched: 13. CDR3: CASSFPILTSGSGEQYF. In DNA form, the CDR3 reads TGTGCCAGCAGCTTTCCTATTCTTACTAGCGGGAGTGGCGAGCAGTACTTC. Variable domain in full (rest from reference TRBV5-6 and TRBJ2-7): DAGVTQSPTHLIKTRGQQVTLRCSPKSGHDTVSWYQQALGQGPQFIFQYYEEEERQRGNFPDRFSGHQFPNYSSELNVNALLLGDSALYLCASSFPILTSGSGEQYFGPGTRLTVT.

This clone has a count of ten or more. The germline gene is not matched at one end of the junction; a read error may be the cause. The gene calls are TRBV11-2 and TRBJ1-1, with a weak D call TRBD1 (6 bases). The CDR3 contains 15 residues. CDR1 is SGHAT, CDR2 FQNNGV, per germline. CDR3 loop: CASRLGLGANTEAFF. The CDR3 nucleotides read TGTGCCAGCAGGTTAGGTCTGGGGGCGAACACTGAAGCTTTCTTT. The full variable domain, its missing parts supplied by reference TRBV11-2 and TRBJ1-1, is EAGVAQSPRYKIIEKRQSVAFWCNPISGHATLYWYQQILGQGPKLLIQFQNNGVVDDSQLPKDRFSAERLKGVDSTLKIQPAKLEDSAVYLCASRLGLGANTEAFFGQGTRLTVV.

The chain uses TRBV11-2 and TRBJ2-7; D uncertain. Per the germline V gene, CDR1 is SGHAT and CDR2 is FQNNGV. The CDR3 totals 15 residues. With 0 bases removed from V and 6 bases from J, the gap between germline ends came to 15 bases. The CDR3 loop is CASSLERHPTREQYF. The CDR3 region has the DNA TGTGCCAGCAGCTTAGAGAGACACCCAACGCGCGAGCAGTACTTC.

This chain links TRBV5-1 with TRBJ1-1; no definite D call. The germline V gene encodes CDR1 SGHRS and CDR2 YFSETQ. CDR3 length: 14 residues. Trimming stripped 2 bases from V and 5 bases from J, with 13 bases between. The DNA for the CDR3 is TGCGCCAGCAGCTTTGGATCCGGGGATACTGAAGCTTTCTTT. This codes for CASSFGSGDTEAFF. Filled out from reference TRBV5-1 and TRBJ1-1, the complete variable domain reads KAGVTQTPRYLIKTRGQQVTLSCSPISGHRSVSWYQQTPGQGLQFLFEYFSETQRNKGNFPGRFSGRQFSNSRSEMNVSTLELGDSALYLCASSFGSGDTEAFFGQGTRLTVV.

V usage is TRBV24-1 and J usage is TRBJ2-2; D is ambiguous. The CDR3 covers 13 residues. Germline CDR1 and CDR2: KGHDR and SFDVKD. V was pared by 4 bases and J by 4 bases, with 6 bases between. In DNA, the CDR3 is TGTGCCACCAGTGACACAGTCACCGGGGAGCTGTTTTTT. Protein sequence: CATSDTVTGELFF.

The J gene is TRBJ1-1, the V gene TRBV27; TRBD1 matches at 7 bases. The V and J ends lost 0 bases and 6 bases, in that order; junction bases with no gene match: 13. The CDR3 contains 17 residues. Germline CDR1 reads MNHEY; CDR2 reads SMNVEV (reference sequence). The CDR3 region is CASSLSPDRAGDAEAFF. CDR3 nucleotides: TGTGCCAGCAGTTTATCCCCCGACAGGGCCGGGGACGCTGAAGCTTTCTTT.

The chain recombines TRBV19 with TRBJ1-2; TRBD1 matches at 7 bases. Germline CDR1 reads LNHDA; CDR2 reads SQIVND (reference sequence). The CDR3 contains 14 residues. Trimming removed 5 bases from V and 3 bases from J; junction bases left unmatched: 6. The CDR3 DNA is TGTGCCAGTAGTTCTCAGGACAGGTACTATGGCTACACCTTC. Protein: CASSSQDRYYGYTF.

This clone was detected once. The gene calls are TRBV5-4 and TRBJ2-3, with D unclear. The length of the CDR3 is 15 residues. CDR1 SGHNT and CDR2 YYREEE come from the germline V gene (reference sequence). V was trimmed by 3 bases and J by 2 bases, leaving 13 bases between them. The CDR3 DNA is TGTGCCAGCAGCTCCCCGACTGGCTTCACAGATACGCAGTATTTT. This codes for CASSSPTGFTDTQYF.

The chain has TRBV5-1 and TRBJ1-2; 9 bases line up with TRBD1. J gave up 8 bases and V 3 bases, and 8 bases lay outside the gene matches. The CDR3 consists of 14 residues. The germline V gene has CDR1 SGHRS and CDR2 YFSETQ. CDR3 sequence reads: CASSYRDRDEGYTF. CDR3 in DNA: TGCGCCAGCAGCTACCGGGACAGGGACGAAGGCTACACCTTC.